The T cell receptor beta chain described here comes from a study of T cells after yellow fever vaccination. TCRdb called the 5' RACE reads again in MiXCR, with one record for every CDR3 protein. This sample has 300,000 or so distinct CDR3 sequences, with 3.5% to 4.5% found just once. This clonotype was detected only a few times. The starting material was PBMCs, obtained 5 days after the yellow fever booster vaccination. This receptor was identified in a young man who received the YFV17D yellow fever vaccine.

DNA for the CDR3: TGTGCCACCACCCCGGGAGGCGCGTACTCAAATGGCTACACCTTC. Translating it yields CATTPGGAYSNGYTF. The rearrangement uses TRBV15 and TRBJ1-2; D unresolved. V lost 7 bases, J lost 6 bases, and 21 bases lay in between. The CDR3 runs 15 residues. Germline V gene sequence: CDR1 LNHNV, CDR2 YYDKDF (reference sequence).